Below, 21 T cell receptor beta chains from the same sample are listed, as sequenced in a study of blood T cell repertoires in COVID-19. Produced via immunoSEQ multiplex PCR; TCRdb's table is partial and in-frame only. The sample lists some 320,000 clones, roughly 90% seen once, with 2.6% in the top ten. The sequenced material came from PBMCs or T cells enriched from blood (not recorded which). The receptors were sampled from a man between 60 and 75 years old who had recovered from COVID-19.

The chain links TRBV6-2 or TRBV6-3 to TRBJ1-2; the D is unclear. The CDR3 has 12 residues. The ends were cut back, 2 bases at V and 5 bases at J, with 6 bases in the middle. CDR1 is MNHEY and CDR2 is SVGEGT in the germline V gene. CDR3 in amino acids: CASSYPDYGYTF. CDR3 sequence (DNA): TGTGCCAGCAGTTACCCAGATTATGGCTACACCTTC.

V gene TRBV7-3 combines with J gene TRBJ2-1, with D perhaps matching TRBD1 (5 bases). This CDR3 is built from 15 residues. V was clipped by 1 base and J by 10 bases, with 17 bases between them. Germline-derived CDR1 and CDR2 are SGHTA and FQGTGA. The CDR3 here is CASSLSARLGLEQFF. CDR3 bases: TGTGCCAGCAGCTTAAGCGCCAGGTTGGGGCTCGAGCAGTTCTTC.

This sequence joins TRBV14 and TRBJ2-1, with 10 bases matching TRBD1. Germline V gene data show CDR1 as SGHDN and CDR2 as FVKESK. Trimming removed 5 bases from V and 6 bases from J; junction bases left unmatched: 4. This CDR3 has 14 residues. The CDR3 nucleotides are TGTGCCAGCAGCGGCCGGACAGGGGGCAATGAGCAGTTCTTC. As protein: CASSGRTGGNEQFF.

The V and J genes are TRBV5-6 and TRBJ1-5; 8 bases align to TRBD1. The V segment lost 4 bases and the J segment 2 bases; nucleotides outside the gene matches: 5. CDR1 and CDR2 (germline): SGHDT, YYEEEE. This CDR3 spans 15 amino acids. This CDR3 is CASSRKDRGNQPQHF. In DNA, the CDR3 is TGTGCCAGCAGCCGAAAGGACAGGGGCAATCAGCCCCAGCATTTT. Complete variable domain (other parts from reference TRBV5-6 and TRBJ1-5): DAGVTQSPTHLIKTRGQQVTLRCSPKSGHDTVSWYQQALGQGPQFIFQYYEEEERQRGNFPDRFSGHQFPNYSSELNVNALLLGDSALYLCASSRKDRGNQPQHFGDGTRLSIL.

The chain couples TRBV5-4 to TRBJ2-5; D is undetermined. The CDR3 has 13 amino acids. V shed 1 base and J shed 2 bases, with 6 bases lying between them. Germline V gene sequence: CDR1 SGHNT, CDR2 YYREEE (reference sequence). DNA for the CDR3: TGTGCCAGCAGCTTGCGAGATCAAGAGACCCAGTACTTC. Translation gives CASSLRDQETQYF.

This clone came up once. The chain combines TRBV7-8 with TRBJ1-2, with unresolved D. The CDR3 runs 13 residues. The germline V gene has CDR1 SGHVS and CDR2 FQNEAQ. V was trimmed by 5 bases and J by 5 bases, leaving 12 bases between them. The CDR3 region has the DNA TGTGCCAGCAGCCCGCCCGGTCGGTATGGCTACACCTTC. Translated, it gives CASSPPGRYGYTF. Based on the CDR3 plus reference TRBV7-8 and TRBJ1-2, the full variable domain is GAGVSQSPRYKVAKRGQDVALRCDPISGHVSLFWYQQALGQGPEFLTYFQNEAQLDKSGLPSDRFFAERPEGSVSTLKIQRTQQEDSAVYLCASSPPGRYGYTFGSGTRLTVV.

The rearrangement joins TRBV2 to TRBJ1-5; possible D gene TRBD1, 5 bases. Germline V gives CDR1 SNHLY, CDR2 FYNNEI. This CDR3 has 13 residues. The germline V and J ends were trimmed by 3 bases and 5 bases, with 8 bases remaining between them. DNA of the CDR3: TGTGCCAGCAGTGACCAGGGATATCAGCCCCAGCATTTT. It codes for CASSDQGYQPQHF.

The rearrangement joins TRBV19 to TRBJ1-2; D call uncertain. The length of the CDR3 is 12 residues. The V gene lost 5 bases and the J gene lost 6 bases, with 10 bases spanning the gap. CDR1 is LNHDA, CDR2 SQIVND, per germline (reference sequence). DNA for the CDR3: TGTGCCAGTAGTGATCGAACAGATGGCTACACCTTC. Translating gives CASSDRTDGYTF.

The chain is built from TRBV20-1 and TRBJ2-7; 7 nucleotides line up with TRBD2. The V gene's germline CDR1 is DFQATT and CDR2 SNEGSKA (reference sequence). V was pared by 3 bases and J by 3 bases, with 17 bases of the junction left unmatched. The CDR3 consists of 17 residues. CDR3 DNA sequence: TGCAGTGCTAGTACCAAGCGGGATCTTTCGGATTACTACGAGCAGTACTTC. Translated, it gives CSASTKRDLSDYYEQYF.

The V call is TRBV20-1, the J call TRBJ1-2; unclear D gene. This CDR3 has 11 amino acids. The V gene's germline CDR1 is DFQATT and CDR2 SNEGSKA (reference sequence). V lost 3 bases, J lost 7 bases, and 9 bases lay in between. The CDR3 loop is CSASEVLGYTF. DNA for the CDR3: TGCAGTGCTAGCGAGGTTCTTGGCTACACCTTC.

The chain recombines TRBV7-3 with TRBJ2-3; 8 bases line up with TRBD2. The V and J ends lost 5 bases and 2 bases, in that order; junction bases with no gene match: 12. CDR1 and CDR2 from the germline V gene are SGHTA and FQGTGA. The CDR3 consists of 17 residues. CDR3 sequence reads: CASSLSGSGGPTDTQYF. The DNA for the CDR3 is TGTGCCAGCAGCCTAAGCGGGAGCGGGGGCCCCACAGATACGCAGTATTTT.

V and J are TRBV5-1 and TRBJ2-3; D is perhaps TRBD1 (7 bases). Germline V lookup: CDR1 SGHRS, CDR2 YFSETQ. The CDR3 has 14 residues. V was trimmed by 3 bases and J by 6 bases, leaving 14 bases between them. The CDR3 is CASSSQGGSDTQYF. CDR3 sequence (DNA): TGCGCCAGCAGCTCCCAGGGGGGCTCGGATACGCAGTATTTT.

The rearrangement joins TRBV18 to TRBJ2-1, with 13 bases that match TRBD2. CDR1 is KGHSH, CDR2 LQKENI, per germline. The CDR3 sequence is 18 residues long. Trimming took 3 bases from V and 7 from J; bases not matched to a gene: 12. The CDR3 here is CASSPTSGGAWGLNEQFF. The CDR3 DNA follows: TGTGCCAGCTCACCCACTAGCGGGGGGGCCTGGGGCTTAAATGAGCAGTTCTTC.

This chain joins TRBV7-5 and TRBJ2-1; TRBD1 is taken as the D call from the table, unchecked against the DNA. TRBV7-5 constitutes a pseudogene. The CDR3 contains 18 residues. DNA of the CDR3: TGTGCCAGAACCCACTTGACTTATTCAGGGGCTGGATACAATGAGCAGTTCTTC. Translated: CARTHLTYSGAGYNEQFF.

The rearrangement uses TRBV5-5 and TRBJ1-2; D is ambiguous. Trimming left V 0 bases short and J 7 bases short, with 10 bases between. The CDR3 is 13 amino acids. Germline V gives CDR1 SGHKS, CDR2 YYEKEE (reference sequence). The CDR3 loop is CASSLETGSGYTF. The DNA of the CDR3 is TGTGCCAGCAGCTTGGAAACGGGAAGTGGCTACACCTTC.

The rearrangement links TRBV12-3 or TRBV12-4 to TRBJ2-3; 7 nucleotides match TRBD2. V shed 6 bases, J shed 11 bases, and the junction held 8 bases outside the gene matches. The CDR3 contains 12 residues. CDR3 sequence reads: CASRLGLVQQYF. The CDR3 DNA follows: TGTGCCAGCAGACTCGGACTAGTGCAGCAGTATTTT.

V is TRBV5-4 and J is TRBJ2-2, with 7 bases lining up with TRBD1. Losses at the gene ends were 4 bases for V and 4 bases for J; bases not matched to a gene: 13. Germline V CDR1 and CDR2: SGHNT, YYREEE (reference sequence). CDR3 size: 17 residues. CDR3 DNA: TGTGCCAGCAGCCCAACCAACAGGGGCGGTTTCACCGGGGAGCTGTTTTTT. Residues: CASSPTNRGGFTGELFF.

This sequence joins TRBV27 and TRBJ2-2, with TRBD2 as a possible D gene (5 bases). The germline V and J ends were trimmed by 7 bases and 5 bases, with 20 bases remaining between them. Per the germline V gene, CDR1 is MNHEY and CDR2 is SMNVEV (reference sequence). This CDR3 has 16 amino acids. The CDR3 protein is CASKTWTGKRTGELFF. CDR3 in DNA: TGTGCCAGCAAAACCTGGACGGGGAAACGGACCGGGGAGCTGTTTTTT.

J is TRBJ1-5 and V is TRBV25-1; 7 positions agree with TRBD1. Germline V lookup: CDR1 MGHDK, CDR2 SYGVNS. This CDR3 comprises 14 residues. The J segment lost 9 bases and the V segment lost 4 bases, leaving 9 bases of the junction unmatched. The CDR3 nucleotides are TGTGCCAGCAGTGCCGGGACAGCCTCTTTGCCCCAGCATTTT. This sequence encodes CASSAGTASLPQHF.

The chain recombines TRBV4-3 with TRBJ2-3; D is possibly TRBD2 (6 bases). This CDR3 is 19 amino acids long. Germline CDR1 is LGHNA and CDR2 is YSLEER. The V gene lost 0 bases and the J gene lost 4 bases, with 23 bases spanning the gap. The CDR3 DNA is TGCGCCAGCAGCCAAGATCTATCTGGAGGGAGTAATCGCCCAGATACGCAGTATTTT. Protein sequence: CASSQDLSGGSNRPDTQYF.

DNA for the CDR3: TGTGCCAGCAGCCGGACAGGGGACCCCTCTGGGAACATTCAGTACTTC. As protein: CASSRTGDPSGNIQYF. The chain combines TRBV5-8 with TRBJ2-4; TRBD1 aligns across 9 bases. With V trimmed by 4 bases and J by 7 bases, 12 bases remained unmatched. Germline CDR1 is SGHTS and CDR2 is YDEGEE. The CDR3 has 16 residues.